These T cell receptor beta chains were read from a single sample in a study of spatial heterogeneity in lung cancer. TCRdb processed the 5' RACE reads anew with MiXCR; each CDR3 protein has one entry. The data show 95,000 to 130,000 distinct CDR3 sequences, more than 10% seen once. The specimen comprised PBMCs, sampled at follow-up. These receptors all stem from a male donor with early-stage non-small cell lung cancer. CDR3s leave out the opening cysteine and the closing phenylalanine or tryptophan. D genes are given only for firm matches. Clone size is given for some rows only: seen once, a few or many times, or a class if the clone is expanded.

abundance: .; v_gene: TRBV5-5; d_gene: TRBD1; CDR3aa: ASSLEAGQGSTYEQY
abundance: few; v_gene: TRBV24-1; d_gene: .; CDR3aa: ATPPLREMEYEQY
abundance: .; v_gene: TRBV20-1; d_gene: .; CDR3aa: SARVAREAYGYT
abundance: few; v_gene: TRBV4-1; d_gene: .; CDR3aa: ASSQSLIGQAVSNTEAF
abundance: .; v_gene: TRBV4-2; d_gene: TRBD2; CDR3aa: ASSQEGLAGGYQETQY
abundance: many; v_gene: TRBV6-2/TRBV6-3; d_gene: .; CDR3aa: ASSYSGQGNQPQH
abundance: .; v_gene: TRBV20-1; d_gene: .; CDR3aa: SARASSGYNEQF
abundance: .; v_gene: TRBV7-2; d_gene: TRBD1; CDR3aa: ASSLAKGQSPSGTIY
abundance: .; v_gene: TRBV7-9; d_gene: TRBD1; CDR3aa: ASSSRQGTSEKLF
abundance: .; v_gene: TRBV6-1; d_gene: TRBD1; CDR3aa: ASLRDRGLGSPLH
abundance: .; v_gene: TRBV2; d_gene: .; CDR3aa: ASSREHYNEQF
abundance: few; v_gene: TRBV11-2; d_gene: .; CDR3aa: ASTTGTIGYEQY
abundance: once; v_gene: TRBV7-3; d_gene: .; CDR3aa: ASSLRLSGADEQF
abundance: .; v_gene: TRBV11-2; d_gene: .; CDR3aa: ASSLDRTPSYEQY
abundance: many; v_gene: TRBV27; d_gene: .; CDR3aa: ASSLGPGGSGNTIY
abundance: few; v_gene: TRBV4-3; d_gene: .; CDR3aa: ASSQGLTNYGYT
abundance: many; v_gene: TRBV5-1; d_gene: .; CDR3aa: ASSFGGSSYEQY
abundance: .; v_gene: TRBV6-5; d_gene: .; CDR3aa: ASSGSGTETQY
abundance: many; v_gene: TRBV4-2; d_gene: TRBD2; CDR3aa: ASSQVSGGRDTQY
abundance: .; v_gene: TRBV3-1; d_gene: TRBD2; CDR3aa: ASSQDQGLAVD
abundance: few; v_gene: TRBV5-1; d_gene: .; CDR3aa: ASSLLLRTRLNTEAF
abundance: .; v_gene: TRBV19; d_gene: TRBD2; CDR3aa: ASTRGGDGEQY
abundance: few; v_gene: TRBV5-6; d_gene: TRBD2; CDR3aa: ASSPLLTSGAYNEQF
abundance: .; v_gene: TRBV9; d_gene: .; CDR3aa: ASRGGWCNQPQH
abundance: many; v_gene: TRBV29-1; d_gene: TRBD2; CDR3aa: SVNSGAYEQY
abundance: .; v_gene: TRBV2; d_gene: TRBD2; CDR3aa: ASRSGGSDVNEQF
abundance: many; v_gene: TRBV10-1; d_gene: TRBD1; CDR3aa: ASSERPGQGLF
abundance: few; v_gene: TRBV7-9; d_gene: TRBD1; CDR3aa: ASGAGGPDTQY
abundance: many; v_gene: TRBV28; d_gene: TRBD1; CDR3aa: ASSLNRGYYPPLH
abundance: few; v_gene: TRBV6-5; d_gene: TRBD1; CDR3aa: ASSYDAQGAINSPLH
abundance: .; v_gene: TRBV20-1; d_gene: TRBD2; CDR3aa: SARPLAGPNTGELF
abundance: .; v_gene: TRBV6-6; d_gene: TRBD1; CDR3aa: ASRTGDRGMPQH
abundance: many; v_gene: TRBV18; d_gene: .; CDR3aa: ASSPPDNYGYT
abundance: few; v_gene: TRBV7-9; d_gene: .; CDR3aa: ASSLSIGGQPQH
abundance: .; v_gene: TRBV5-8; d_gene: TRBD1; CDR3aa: ASSSGQEQRAEKLF
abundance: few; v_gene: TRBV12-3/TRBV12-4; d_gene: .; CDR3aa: ASSLPRHYGYT
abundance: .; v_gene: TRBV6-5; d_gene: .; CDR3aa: ASSSTATNEKLF
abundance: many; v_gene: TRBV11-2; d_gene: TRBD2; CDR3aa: ASSPQGLAGGRNEQF
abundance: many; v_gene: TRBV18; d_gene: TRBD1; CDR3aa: ASSPGGQGTGNTIY
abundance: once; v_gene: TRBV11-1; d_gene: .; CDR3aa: ASSFSRQYEQF
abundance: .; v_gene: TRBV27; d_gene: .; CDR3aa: ASRPQDFPSYEQY
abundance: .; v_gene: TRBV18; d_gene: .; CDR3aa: ASSPEGRMGNTIY
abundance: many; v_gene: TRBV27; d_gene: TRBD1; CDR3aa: ASSQDYRGFTDGYT
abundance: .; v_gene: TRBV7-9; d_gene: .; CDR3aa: ASSFYPPQDSGEQY
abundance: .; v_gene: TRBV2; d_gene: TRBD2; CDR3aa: ACGGGIADTQY
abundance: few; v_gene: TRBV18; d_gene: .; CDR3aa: ASSQQSKGNQETQY
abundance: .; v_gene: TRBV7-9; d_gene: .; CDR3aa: ASSPWATGNTIY
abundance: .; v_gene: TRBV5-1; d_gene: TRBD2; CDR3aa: ASSSRTSGGPLNTGELF
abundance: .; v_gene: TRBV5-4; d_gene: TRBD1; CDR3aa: ASSWDSETQY
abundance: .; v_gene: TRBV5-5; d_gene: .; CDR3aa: ASSFSNYGYT
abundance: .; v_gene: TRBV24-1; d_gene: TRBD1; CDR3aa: ATSDPRTGEAQPQH
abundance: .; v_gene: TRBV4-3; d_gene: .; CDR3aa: ASSPGGRSRKSGYT
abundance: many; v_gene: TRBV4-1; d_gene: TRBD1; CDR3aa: ASSQDFGIGGADGYT
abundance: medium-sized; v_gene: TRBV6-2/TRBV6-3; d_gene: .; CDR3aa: ASSPGGGETDTQY